This passage covers 21 T cell receptor beta chains from one sample sequenced in a study of blood T cell repertoires in COVID-19. Profiling relied on immunoSEQ multiplex PCR, and the TCRdb table lists in-frame clones only, not all of them. The sample contains fewer than 150,000 clones, approximately 91% of which appear only once. Input material: peripheral blood. These receptors were collected from a man aged 45 to 65 with active or convalescent COVID-19.

This sequence joins TRBV19 and TRBJ2-3, with 10 bases fitting TRBD2. In germline, CDR1 is LNHDA, CDR2 SQIVND (reference sequence). Germline trimming cut 4 bases from V and 2 bases from J; bases unmatched to any gene: 3. The CDR3 contains 15 residues. CDR3 in amino acids: CASSKLAGTTDTQYF. DNA for the CDR3: TGTGCCAGTAGTAAACTAGCGGGGACCACAGATACGCAGTATTTT.

In its sample, this clone was seen a few times. The gene calls are TRBV5-5 and TRBJ2-1; 7 nucleotides align to TRBD2. Germline V gene data show CDR1 as SGHKS and CDR2 as YYEKEE (reference sequence). The trim removed 1 base at V and 5 bases at J, leaving 6 bases unmatched. CDR3 length: 15 residues. The CDR3 DNA reads as TGTGCCAGCAGCTTGTCGGCTAGCGGTAACAATGAGCAGTTCTTC. Encoded protein: CASSLSASGNNEQFF.

The genes are TRBV28 and TRBJ2-1, with TRBD1 matching over 10 bases. Germline V gives CDR1 MDHEN, CDR2 SYDVKM. This CDR3 is 16 amino acids long. Trimming at V came to 4 bases and at J to 9 bases, leaving 12 bases not matched to a gene. This chain's CDR3 is CASSSPLGTGAPEQFF. CDR3 sequence (DNA): TGTGCCAGCAGTTCACCCCTCGGGACAGGGGCCCCTGAGCAGTTCTTC.

V gene TRBV5-1 combines with J gene TRBJ2-2; possibly TRBD2 for D (6 bases). This CDR3 region has 15 residues. V shed 3 bases and J shed 5 bases, with 14 bases lying between them. Germline V CDR1 and CDR2: SGHRS, YFSETQ. CDR3 sequence reads: CASSSGSVGTGELFF. The DNA for the CDR3 is TGCGCCAGCAGCTCCGGGAGCGTCGGAACCGGGGAGCTGTTTTTT.

The chain is built from TRBV9 and TRBJ1-4, with TRBD1 as a possible D gene (5 bases). Germline assignment: CDR1 SGDLS and CDR2 YYNGEE. The CDR3 is 14 amino acids. The V end was cut by 4 bases, the J end by 5 bases, with 12 bases between. CDR3 DNA: TGTGCCAGCAGCCCGGAGCAGGGCAATGAAAAACTGTTTTTT. Amino acids: CASSPEQGNEKLFF. Using reference TRBV9 and TRBJ1-4 for the parts outside the CDR3, the full variable domain is DSGVTQTPKHLITATGQRVTLRCSPRSGDLSVYWYQQSLDQGLQFLIQYYNGEERAKGNILERFSAQQFPDLHSELNLSSLELGDSALYFCASSPEQGNEKLFFGSGTQLSVL.

The chain couples TRBV19 to TRBJ2-3; 9 positions agree with TRBD1. V lost 10 bases to trimming and J lost 5 bases; unmatched junction nucleotides: 4. CDR1 is LNHDA, CDR2 SQIVND, per germline (reference sequence). CDR3 length equals 12 residues. CDR3 amino acids: CATGQGLDTQYF. The DNA of the CDR3 is TGTGCCACGGGACAGGGATTAGATACGCAGTATTTT.

V is TRBV6-5 and J is TRBJ2-2, with a possible D match to TRBD2 (5 bases). The CDR3 extends over 15 amino acids. From germline, CDR1 is MNHEY and CDR2 SVGAGI. The germline V and J ends were trimmed by 6 bases and 6 bases, with 17 bases remaining between them. CDR3 amino acids: CASSTPGIKAGELFF. In DNA, the CDR3 is TGTGCCAGCAGCACCCCCGGGATCAAGGCCGGGGAGCTGTTTTTT.

This clone turned up a few times. CDR3 bases: TGTGCCAGCAGCGTAGATGGCAGGGGATCTGGGAATGAGCAGTTCTTC. Residues: CASSVDGRGSGNEQFF. This chain joins TRBV9 and TRBJ2-1, with D possibly matching TRBD1 (6 bases). This CDR3 spans 16 amino acids. V lost 0 bases to trimming and J lost 7 bases, with 17 bases between them. Germline V gene lookup returns CDR1 SGDLS and CDR2 YYNGEE.

The V and J genes are TRBV19 and TRBJ2-2, with D possibly TRBD2 on 6 matching bases. This CDR3 has 16 residues. Trimming cost V 9 bases and J 1 base, with 18 bases left between them. From germline, CDR1 is LNHDA and CDR2 SQIVND (reference sequence). This CDR3 is CASKSVSGGNTGELFF. The CDR3 DNA reads TGTGCCAGCAAGAGCGTATCCGGGGGGAACACCGGGGAGCTGTTTTTT.

This clone was seen only a few times. The chain uses TRBV2 and TRBJ1-5, with 8 nucleotides matching TRBD1. The CDR3 has 16 residues. Germline V gives CDR1 SNHLY, CDR2 FYNNEI. V lost 0 bases and J lost 6; bases outside the gene matches: 7. The CDR3 bases are TGTGCCAGCAGTGAAGCGATAGCAGGGGGCCGTCAGCCCCAGCATTTT. It translates to CASSEAIAGGRQPQHF.

V usage is TRBV5-6 and J usage is TRBJ1-5, with TRBD1 matching 9 bases. J was trimmed by 8 bases and V by 7 bases; bases with no gene match: 7. The germline V gene encodes CDR1 SGHDT and CDR2 YYEEEE. The CDR3 has 13 amino acids. This CDR3 is CASSRTGGEPQHF. In DNA, the CDR3 is TGTGCCAGCTCCCGAACAGGGGGCGAGCCCCAGCATTTT.

J is TRBJ1-2 and V is TRBV4-3, with D possibly matching TRBD1 (5 bases). V lost 0 bases, J lost 6 bases, and 14 bases lay in between. The CDR3 has 15 amino acids. Germline V lookup: CDR1 LGHNA, CDR2 YSLEER. The CDR3 DNA sequence: TGCGCCAGCAGCCAAGAAGTCCAGGGCACAAATGGCTACACCTTC. Translating gives CASSQEVQGTNGYTF.

Here the CDR3 DNA reads TGTGCCAGCAGGCTCCAGGGGGAAGGTCAGCCCCAGCATTTT. Translated: CASRLQGEGQPQHF. The chain joins TRBV6-5 to TRBJ1-5, with 7 bases fitting TRBD1. Germline V gives CDR1 MNHEY, CDR2 SVGAGI. Unmatched junction bases numbered 8, after V lost 6 bases and J lost 6 bases. CDR3 length: 14 residues.

The chain couples TRBV27 to TRBJ2-1; D is unclear. CDR1 and CDR2 from the germline V gene are MNHEY and SMNVEV (reference sequence). CDR3 size: 13 residues. V gave up 2 bases and J gave up 4 bases, with 6 bases separating them. The CDR3 here is CASSLQEYNEQFF. CDR3 nucleotide sequence: TGTGCCAGCAGTTTACAAGAGTACAATGAGCAGTTCTTC.

The chain recombines TRBV15 with TRBJ2-1, with D perhaps TRBD2 (5 bases). Trimming cost V 11 bases and J 2 bases, with 13 bases left between them. Germline V CDR1 and CDR2: LNHNV, YYDKDF (reference sequence). The CDR3 consists of 13 residues. The chain's CDR3 is CASAGSAYNEQFF. The DNA for the CDR3 is TGTGCCTCCGCGGGCAGCGCCTACAATGAGCAGTTCTTC.

This clone was seen a few times. The gene calls are TRBV5-6 and TRBJ1-5; TRBD1 might be the D (6 bases). The CDR3 is 17 amino acids. Germline assignment: CDR1 SGHDT and CDR2 YYEEEE. V lost 4 bases to trimming and J lost 0 bases, with 17 bases between them. The CDR3 reads CASSLLRDTHSNQPQHF. CDR3 in DNA: TGTGCCAGCAGCCTCCTTCGGGACACACATAGCAATCAGCCCCAGCATTTT.

The V gene is TRBV28, the J gene TRBJ1-3; D is unclear. CDR1 and CDR2 from the germline V gene are MDHEN and SYDVKM. The V and J ends lost 2 bases and 0 bases respectively, with 5 bases between them. The CDR3 runs to 14 residues. CDR3 residues: CASSLRFSGNTIYF. The CDR3 DNA reads TGTGCCAGCAGTTTACGGTTCTCTGGAAACACCATATATTTT.

This chain connects TRBV7-9 to TRBJ1-1; tentative D call: TRBD1 (5 bases). CDR1 and CDR2 (germline): SEHNR, FQNEAQ (reference sequence). CDR3 length: 12 amino acids. V lost 2 bases and J 11 bases, leaving 12 bases between the germline ends. The CDR3, as DNA: TGTGCCAGCAGCTTACAGGGTATGGGGGCTTTCTTT. It translates to CASSLQGMGAFF. Using reference TRBV7-9 and TRBJ1-1 for the parts outside the CDR3, the full variable domain is DTGVSQNPRHKITKRGQNVTFRCDPISEHNRLYWYRQTLGQGPEFLTYFQNEAQLEKSRLLSDRFSAERPKGSFSTLEIQRTEQGDSAMYLCASSLQGMGAFFGQGTRLTVV.

This clone was seen only a few times. DNA for the CDR3: TGTGCCAGCAGTGTTGACCGGGGGTCCTACGAGCAGTACTTC. Translating gives CASSVDRGSYEQYF. V and J are TRBV2 and TRBJ2-7, with D possibly TRBD2 on 6 matching bases. Germline assignment: CDR1 SNHLY and CDR2 FYNNEI. The V and J ends lost 4 bases and 1 base respectively, with 11 bases between them. The CDR3 sequence is 14 residues long.

The J gene is TRBJ1-4, the V gene TRBV7-2; 8 bases agree with TRBD1. Losses at the gene ends were 4 bases for V and 4 bases for J; bases not matched to a gene: 2. Germline V gene lookup returns CDR1 SGHTA and CDR2 FQGNSA. This CDR3 region has 14 residues. CDR3 bases: TGTGCCAGCAGCTGGACAGGGCGTAATGAAAAACTGTTTTTT. It specifies CASSWTGRNEKLFF. Filled out from reference TRBV7-2 and TRBJ1-4, the complete variable domain reads GAGVSQSPSNKVTEKGKDVELRCDPISGHTALYWYRQSLGQGLEFLIYFQGNSAPDKSGLPSDRFSAERTGGSVSTLTIQRTQQEDSAVYLCASSWTGRNEKLFFGSGTQLSVL.

This rearrangement joins TRBV3-1 (or the pseudogene TRBV3-2) to TRBJ1-5; TRBD1 matches 8 bases. The CDR3 has 14 amino acids. V gave up 5 bases and J gave up 3 bases; unmatched junction bases: 3. Germline V gene sequence: CDR1 LGHDT, CDR2 YNNKEL (reference sequence). DNA for the CDR3: TGTGCCAGCAGCGGGACAGGTCACAATCAGCCCCAGCATTTT. Its translation: CASSGTGHNQPQHF.